This is a list of T cell receptor beta chains from one sample in a study of a mutant IDH1 vaccine in newly diagnosed glioma. These TCRs' antigens remain unknown. Sequencing was performed with immunoSEQ multiplex PCR; in TCRdb, only in-frame clones are kept and a portion is missing. The top ten hold under 0.8% of the sample, which has fewer than 150,000 clones, under 90% seen once. This sample comprised PBMCs, obtained from a glioma patient whose treatment included an IDH1 peptide vaccine. These receptors all come from a woman aged 45-65 years with glioma. Both conserved end residues are part of each CDR3. D genes are given only for firm matches. The size entry is marked missing in some rows and otherwise reads once, few, many or a size class.

>.|TRBJ2-3|.|TRBV28
TGTGCCAGCAGTTTGCGACCTAGCACAGATACGCAGTATTTT
CASSLRPSTDTQYF
>.|TRBJ2-7|TRBD1|TRBV28
TGTGCCAGCAGTTCCGGGACAGAAGTTTCAAAGCAGTACTTC
CASSSGTEVSKQYF
>.|TRBJ1-1|.|TRBV9
TGTGCCAGCAGCGTAGATACAGCCACTGAAGCTTTCTTT
CASSVDTATEAFF
>.|TRBJ1-5|.|TRBV4-1
TGCGCCAGCAGCCAAGTTCAGGGTAGCAATCAGCCCCAGCATTTT
CASSQVQGSNQPQHF
>.|TRBJ2-7|.|TRBV4-1
TGCGCCAGCAGCCAAGTTCACGGTAGGCCCTACGAGCAGTACTTC
CASSQVHGRPYEQYF
>.|TRBJ1-1|.|TRBV27
TGTGCCAGCAGCCCACACAAGGGGAACACTGAAGCTTTCTTT
CASSPHKGNTEAFF
>.|TRBJ2-5|.|TRBV9
TGTGCCAGCAGCGTAGAGGGGGGGATCCAAGAGACCCAGTACTTC
CASSVEGGIQETQYF
>.|TRBJ2-1|TRBD2|TRBV4-1
TGCGCCAGCAGCCCGGCGGGAGGATCCTACAATGAGCAGTTCTTC
CASSPAGGSYNEQFF
>.|TRBJ2-7|.|TRBV25-1
TGTGCCAGCTCCCACCTCGAGCAGTACTTC
CASSHLEQYF
>.|TRBJ2-7|.|TRBV20-1
TGCAGCGTTCAGGGTGCCTACGAGCAGTACTTC
CSVQGAYEQYF
>.|TRBJ2-1|.|TRBV7-8
TGTGCCAGCAGCTTGGCCTTCGGTGTGAGGGATGAGCAGTTCTTC
CASSLAFGVRDEQFF
>.|TRBJ2-2|TRBD1|TRBV9
TGTGCCAGCAGCGTAGGCTCAGGGGGCACCGGGGAGCTGTTTTTT
CASSVGSGGTGELFF
>.|TRBJ1-2|.|TRBV28
TGTGCCAGCAGTCCACAGGGAGGATTAGGCTATGGCTACACCTTC
CASSPQGGLGYGYTF
>.|TRBJ2-7|TRBD1|TRBV5-1
TGCGCCAGCAGACTCCTGGGACAGGGAGGATCCTCCTACGAGCAGTACTTC
CASRLLGQGGSSYEQYF
>.|TRBJ2-3|.|TRBV6-1
TGTGCCAGTTGGGTAGGTAGCACAGATACGCAGTATTTT
CASWVGSTDTQYF
>.|TRBJ2-5|.|TRBV5-6
TGTGCCAGCAGCTTGTGGGGGTCAGAGACCCAGTACTTC
CASSLWGSETQYF
>.|TRBJ1-6|.|TRBV9
TGTGCCAGCAGCGGCGAGGACCGCTCAAATTCACCCCTCCACTTT
CASSGEDRSNSPLHF
>.|TRBJ2-2|.|TRBV4-1
TGCGCCAGCAGCCAAGATCCCTCACTAGAAGCGGCCACCGGGGAGCTGTTTTTT
CASSQDPSLEAATGELFF
>.|TRBJ1-1|.|TRBV6-4
TGTGCCAGCAGTCCAACAGGGACGGTGAACACTGAAGCTTTCTTT
CASSPTGTVNTEAFF
>.|TRBJ2-7|TRBD2|TRBV28
TGTGCCAGCAGAGTAGCGGGGGAAGCCTACGAGCAGTACTTC
CASRVAGEAYEQYF
>.|TRBJ2-3|TRBD1|TRBV11-2
TGTGCCAGCAGCGGAGGGACAGGGGGACGGGCAGATACGCAGTATTTT
CASSGGTGGRADTQYF
>.|TRBJ2-5|TRBD1|TRBV7-9
TGTGCCAGCAGCTTCGAGGACAGGGAAGAGACCCAGTACTTC
CASSFEDREETQYF
>.|TRBJ2-2|.|TRBV6-1
TGTGCCAGCGACGTGGGGGACACCGGGGAGCTGTTTTTT
CASDVGDTGELFF
>.|TRBJ1-5|TRBD1|TRBV27
TGTGCCAGCAGTTTCGAGGGGGACAGGGTGGAGCGTCAGCCCCAGCATTTT
CASSFEGDRVERQPQHF
>few|TRBJ2-5|TRBD2|TRBV5-1
TGCGCCAGCAGCCCTCTAGCGGGAGGGCCAGTGGAGACCCAGTACTTC
CASSPLAGGPVETQYF
>.|TRBJ2-1|.|TRBV21-1
TGTGCCAGCAGCAAAGTAGTAGCGCCATCCTACAATGAGCAGTTCTTC
CASSKVVAPSYNEQFF
>.|TRBJ1-3|TRBD1|TRBV4-1
TGCGCCAGCAGCTCGGGACAGTTATTCTCTGGAAACACCATATATTTT
CASSSGQLFSGNTIYF
>once|TRBJ1-2|TRBD1|TRBV7-2
TGTGCCAGCAGCCCAGGACAGGGCCTGTCTAACTATGGCTACACCTTC
CASSPGQGLSNYGYTF
>.|TRBJ2-6|.|TRBV27
TGTGCCAGCAGTGACCCGGCGGCCGGGGCCAACGTCCTGACTTTC
CASSDPAAGANVLTF
>few|TRBJ1-4|TRBD1|TRBV5-8
TGTGCCAGCAGCCAGGGACAGGCCAGAACTAATGAAAAACTGTTTTTT
CASSQGQARTNEKLFF
>.|TRBJ2-7|TRBD1|TRBV6-1
TGTGCCAGCAGTGGTTACAGGGGGTACGAGCAGTACTTC
CASSGYRGYEQYF
>once|TRBJ2-7|.|TRBV27
TGTGCCAGCAGTTCGTGGGACGCCTACGAGCAGTACTTC
CASSSWDAYEQYF
>.|TRBJ1-1|.|TRBV14
TGTGCCAGCAGCCAAGCTGGGAACACTGAAGCTTTCTTT
CASSQAGNTEAFF
>.|TRBJ1-2|.|TRBV11-2
TGTGCCAGCAGCTTATCCATAGGTGGCTACACCTTC
CASSLSIGGYTF
>.|TRBJ1-2|.|TRBV4-1
TGCGCCAGCAGCCAAGCATGGGCACCGAACTATGGCTACACCTTC
CASSQAWAPNYGYTF
>.|TRBJ1-1|TRBD1|TRBV5-1
TGCGCCAGCAGCGACGGACAGGGTTCAGGCACTGAAGCTTTCTTT
CASSDGQGSGTEAFF
>few|TRBJ1-1|.|TRBV5-6
TGTGCCAGCACCATGCCCCCGGGGATGAACACTGAAGCTTTCTTT
CASTMPPGMNTEAFF
>.|TRBJ1-2|.|TRBV29-1
TGCAGCGTTAGCCGTACTAAGGATTTTGGCTACACCTTC
CSVSRTKDFGYTF
>.|TRBJ1-5|.|TRBV15
TGTGCCACCAGCAGAGGAGGCAGGGCGGATCAGCCCCAGCATTTT
CATSRGGRADQPQHF
>.|TRBJ2-5|.|TRBV30
TGTGCCTGGAGTGTGACGGGGCAGACCCAGTACTTC
CAWSVTGQTQYF
>.|TRBJ2-2|.|TRBV5-1
TGCGCCAGCAGTCCGACCCCAGGGAGCGGGGAGCTGTTTTTT
CASSPTPGSGELFF
>.|TRBJ2-3|.|TRBV5-8
TGTGCCAGCAGCTTGGGCGTGAGCACAGATACGCAGTATTTT
CASSLGVSTDTQYF
>.|TRBJ2-1|.|TRBV27
TGTGCCAGCAGTTTTGTTGGGGGCTACAATGAGCAGTTCTTC
CASSFVGGYNEQFF
>.|TRBJ2-1|TRBD2|TRBV5-4
TGTGCCAGCAGGCCGGGACTAGCGGGCGACAATGAGCAGTTCTTC
CASRPGLAGDNEQFF
>.|TRBJ2-2|.|TRBV5-1
TGCGCCAGCAGAAATCCATTAGTTCGGAGGGGGCTTAACACCGGGGAGCTGTTTTTT
CASRNPLVRRGLNTGELFF
>.|TRBJ2-7|.|TRBV28
TGTGCCAGCAGTTTAGTGGGGGAGCAGTACTTC
CASSLVGEQYF
>.|TRBJ2-5|.|TRBV6-5
TGTGCCAGCACTTCGTCGGGGGAGACCCAGTACTTC
CASTSSGETQYF
>.|TRBJ1-2|TRBD1|TRBV30
TGTGCCTGGAGTGGGTCGACAGGGGGGAACCACTACACCTTC
CAWSGSTGGNHYTF
>.|TRBJ2-1|.|TRBV2
TGTGCCAGTCTCCCCGGCGCCTTTCACTCCTACAATGAGCAGTTCTTC
CASLPGAFHSYNEQFF
>.|TRBJ2-2|.|TRBV7-3
TGTGCCAGCAGCCTAGGGAACACCGGGGAGCTGTTTTTT
CASSLGNTGELFF
>once|TRBJ1-1|.|TRBV6-5
TGTGCCAGCAATTTGATGACATCGAACACTGAAGCTTTCTTT
CASNLMTSNTEAFF
>once|TRBJ2-1|TRBD1|TRBV5-1
TGCGCCAGCAGCGCAGGACAGGGGGGTTCCAATGAGCAGTTCTTC
CASSAGQGGSNEQFF
>.|TRBJ2-5|TRBD2|TRBV5-5
TGTGCCAGCAGTGCTAGACTAGCCCTCAAAGAGACCCAGTACTTC
CASSARLALKETQYF
>.|TRBJ2-7|.|TRBV5-1
TGCGCCAGCAGCATAGACATGATCTACGAGCAGTACTTC
CASSIDMIYEQYF
>.|TRBJ2-1|TRBD2|TRBV7-3
TGTGCCAGCAGCCGACTAGCGGGAGGGAGCTCCTACAATGAGCAGTTCTTC
CASSRLAGGSSYNEQFF
>.|TRBJ2-2|.|TRBV10-3
TGTGCCATCAGTGAGGCCCAGGGTAGTCCCGGGGAGCTGTTTTTT
CAISEAQGSPGELFF
>.|TRBJ1-1|TRBD1|TRBV28
TGTGCCAGCAGTCCCGGGACAGGGTTTGGAGCTTTCTTT
CASSPGTGFGAFF
>.|TRBJ1-1|.|TRBV28
TGTGCCAGCAGTTTTGGAGACAGAAGCACTGAAGCTTTCTTT
CASSFGDRSTEAFF